The rows below give T cell receptor beta chains drawn from one sample of a study of blood T cell repertoires in COVID-19. Only in-frame clones appear in the TCRdb table, and some are missing; sequencing was by immunoSEQ multiplex PCR. The sample holds about 220,000 clones, about four fifths seen once. Sequencing was carried out using peripheral blood. These receptors all come from a woman in her forties or fifties with acute or convalescent COVID-19. Both conserved end residues are part of each CDR3. The D gene is left open where the match is weak.

d_call: TRBD2
j_call: TRBJ2-7
v_call: TRBV6-6
cdr3_nt: TGTGCCAGCAGTACCCGGAGGGAGGGTTCCCTAAATGAGCAGTACTTC
cdr3_aa: CASSTRREGSLNEQYF

d_call: -
j_call: TRBJ2-5
v_call: TRBV25-1
cdr3_nt: TGTGCCAGCTCTTGGAGGGGGGGAGGAGAGACCCAGTACTTC
cdr3_aa: CASSWRGGGETQYF

d_call: -
j_call: TRBJ1-5
v_call: TRBV4-1
cdr3_nt: TGCGCCAGCAGCCAATCGGACAGATCGATTCAGCCCCAGCATTTT
cdr3_aa: CASSQSDRSIQPQHF

d_call: -
j_call: TRBJ1-1
v_call: TRBV27
cdr3_nt: TGTGCCAGCAGTAGAAGAGCACTGAACACTGAAGCTTTCTTT
cdr3_aa: CASSRRALNTEAFF

d_call: TRBD1
j_call: TRBJ1-2
v_call: TRBV27
cdr3_nt: TGTGCCAGCAGTTTAGCAGGGGGCCATGGCTACACCTTC
cdr3_aa: CASSLAGGHGYTF

d_call: TRBD1
j_call: TRBJ2-7
v_call: TRBV5-1
cdr3_nt: TGCGCCAGCACCTGGGACAGCGCCTACGAGCAGTACTTC
cdr3_aa: CASTWDSAYEQYF

d_call: -
j_call: TRBJ2-1
v_call: TRBV7-2
cdr3_nt: TGTGCCAGCAGTCGGACACGACACAATGAGCAGTTCTTC
cdr3_aa: CASSRTRHNEQFF

d_call: TRBD2
j_call: TRBJ2-7
v_call: TRBV27
cdr3_nt: TGTGCCAGCAGTCGTTTGGGGGGGGTCTACGAGCAGTACTTC
cdr3_aa: CASSRLGGVYEQYF

d_call: -
j_call: TRBJ1-2
v_call: TRBV6-6
cdr3_nt: TGTGCCAGCAGCCCCCCCGGGGAGGGAGGCTACACCTTC
cdr3_aa: CASSPPGEGGYTF

d_call: TRBD1
j_call: TRBJ2-7
v_call: TRBV19
cdr3_nt: TGTGCCAGTATGGCAGGGTCCGGGACAGGGATTGACGAGCAGTACTTC
cdr3_aa: CASMAGSGTGIDEQYF

d_call: -
j_call: TRBJ1-1
v_call: TRBV4-1
cdr3_nt: TGCGCCAGCAGCCAAGAAGTTATTGCGGGGTGGACTGAAGCTTTCTTT
cdr3_aa: CASSQEVIAGWTEAFF

d_call: -
j_call: TRBJ2-5
v_call: TRBV7-9
cdr3_nt: TGTGCCCTCCCTAGGCTCGGGGGAGAGACCCAGTACTTC
cdr3_aa: CALPRLGGETQYF

d_call: -
j_call: TRBJ1-5
v_call: TRBV30
cdr3_nt: TGTGCCTGGAGCTTGGGGGGTACGGGCAATCAGCCCCAGCATTTT
cdr3_aa: CAWSLGGTGNQPQHF

d_call: TRBD2
j_call: TRBJ2-1
v_call: TRBV11-2
cdr3_nt: TGTGCCAGCAGCCCTAGTTTTGGGCGGGAGGAGCAGTTCTTC
cdr3_aa: CASSPSFGREEQFF

d_call: -
j_call: TRBJ2-1
v_call: TRBV15
cdr3_nt: TGTGCCACCAGCAGAGTAGAGGAGCAGTTCTTC
cdr3_aa: CATSRVEEQFF

d_call: TRBD1
j_call: TRBJ1-5
v_call: TRBV19
cdr3_nt: TGTGCCAGTAGTCCTACACAGGGGTTGGGCCAGCCCCAGCATTTT
cdr3_aa: CASSPTQGLGQPQHF

d_call: -
j_call: TRBJ2-7
v_call: TRBV11-2
cdr3_nt: TGTGCCAGCAGCTTAGTCCCAGGGATCTACGAGCAGTACTTC
cdr3_aa: CASSLVPGIYEQYF

d_call: TRBD1
j_call: TRBJ2-7
v_call: TRBV7-3
cdr3_nt: TGTGCCAGCAGCTCCCAACCGGGACAGGGATCCTCCGAGCAGTACTTC
cdr3_aa: CASSSQPGQGSSEQYF

d_call: -
j_call: TRBJ1-1
v_call: TRBV30
cdr3_nt: TGTGCCTGGAGTGTGGGCATGAACACTGAAGCTTTCTTT
cdr3_aa: CAWSVGMNTEAFF

d_call: -
j_call: TRBJ2-1
v_call: TRBV10-3
cdr3_nt: TGTGCCATCAGCGCCTCCCGGGGAGTACTGAATGAGCAGTTCTTC
cdr3_aa: CAISASRGVLNEQFF

d_call: -
j_call: TRBJ2-2
v_call: TRBV19
cdr3_nt: TGTGCCAGTAGTTTATGGGCTACCTCGAACACCGGGGAGCTGTTTTTT
cdr3_aa: CASSLWATSNTGELFF

d_call: -
j_call: TRBJ2-2
v_call: TRBV5-1
cdr3_nt: TGCGCCAGCAGCCCGGGTCTTAGAAACACCGGGGAGCTGTTTTTT
cdr3_aa: CASSPGLRNTGELFF

d_call: -
j_call: TRBJ2-1
v_call: TRBV5-1
cdr3_nt: TGCGCCAGCAGCTTCGTCGGGAGCACCCACAATGAGCAGTTCTTC
cdr3_aa: CASSFVGSTHNEQFF

d_call: TRBD2
j_call: TRBJ2-1
v_call: TRBV7-3
cdr3_nt: TGTGCCAGCAGCCCCGGGACTAGCGATTACAATGAGCAGTTCTTC
cdr3_aa: CASSPGTSDYNEQFF